Presented here are 5 T cell receptor beta chains from one specimen sequenced in a study of blood T cells in healthy people across ages. With a J-beta primer mix and a sample-barcoded 5' primer, a second PCR ran about 7 to 12 cycles. Each CDR3 protein is one row after TCRdb ran MiXCR on the 5' RACE reads. The table records hundreds of thousands of distinct CDR3 sequences, 58% of them present only once. The sample comprised blood. The receptors come from a man aged 55 to 70 in good health.

This clonotype has just a few counts. The chain uses TRBV20-1 and TRBJ2-7; tentatively, D is TRBD1 (6 bases). CDR1 DFQATT and CDR2 SNEGSKA come from the germline V gene (reference sequence). This CDR3 region has 11 residues. Trimming took off 3 bases at V and 4 bases at J, with 7 bases between the two ends. The CDR3, as DNA: TGCAGTGCTAGTCAGGGGTACGAGCAGTACTTC. Translation: CSASQGYEQYF.

V is TRBV5-1 and J is TRBJ2-3; 7 bases align to TRBD2. There are 15 residues in the CDR3. J lost 0 bases, V lost 7 bases, and 8 bases had no gene match. Germline CDR1 SGHRS, CDR2 YFSETQ. CDR3 residues: CASGGGEPSTDTQYF. Written as DNA, the CDR3 is TGCGCCAGCGGGGGAGGGGAACCTAGCACAGATACGCAGTATTTT. Looking up the rest from reference TRBV5-1 and TRBJ2-3 gives the full variable domain: KAGVTQTPRYLIKTRGQQVTLSCSPISGHRSVSWYQQTPGQGLQFLFEYFSETQRNKGNFPGRFSGRQFSNSRSEMNVSTLELGDSALYLCASGGGEPSTDTQYFGPGTRLTVL.

The rearrangement uses TRBV2 and TRBJ2-7, with D possibly called TRBD1 or TRBD2 (5 bases each). Trimming shortened V by 5 bases and J by 0 bases, and 11 bases separated the two germline ends. This CDR3 has 14 residues. The V gene's germline CDR1 is SNHLY and CDR2 FYNNEI. As DNA, the CDR3 is TGTGCCAGCAGTAAGGGGACCCTCTCCTACGAGCAGTACTTC. Translation gives CASSKGTLSYEQYF.

The chain is built from TRBV6-5 and TRBJ2-7, with 14 bases that match TRBD2. Germline lookup yields CDR1 MNHEY and CDR2 SVGAGI. The CDR3 loop spans 15 amino acids. V gave up 6 bases and J gave up 7 bases; unmatched junction bases: 8. The CDR3 here is CASSGLAGGSNEQYF. CDR3 DNA: TGTGCCAGCAGCGGACTAGCGGGGGGCTCCAATGAGCAGTACTTC.

The chain recombines TRBV20-1 with TRBJ1-4; 7 positions agree with TRBD1. Germline V gene sequence: CDR1 DFQATT, CDR2 SNEGSKA (reference sequence). V shed 3 bases, J shed 4 bases, and the junction held 5 bases outside the gene matches. This CDR3 contains 14 residues. In nucleotides, the CDR3 is TGCAGTGCTAGGGAGGGGGCGAGTAATGAAAAACTGTTTTTT. Protein product: CSAREGASNEKLFF.